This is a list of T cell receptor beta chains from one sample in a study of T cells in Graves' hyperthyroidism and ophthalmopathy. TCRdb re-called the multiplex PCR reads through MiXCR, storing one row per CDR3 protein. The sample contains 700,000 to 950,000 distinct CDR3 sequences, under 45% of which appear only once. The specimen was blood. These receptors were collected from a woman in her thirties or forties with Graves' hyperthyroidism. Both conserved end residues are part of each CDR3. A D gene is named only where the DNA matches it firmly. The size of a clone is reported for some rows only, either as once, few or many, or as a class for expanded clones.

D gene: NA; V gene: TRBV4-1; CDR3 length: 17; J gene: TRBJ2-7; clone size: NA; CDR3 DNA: TGCGCCAGCAGCCAAGATAACAGGGTCACCTTCTCCTACGAGCAGTACTTC; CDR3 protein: CASSQDNRVTFSYEQYF
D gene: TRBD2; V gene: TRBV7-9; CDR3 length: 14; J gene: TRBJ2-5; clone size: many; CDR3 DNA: TGTGCCAGCACATCGGGAGGCTTCGGAGAGACCCAGTACTTC; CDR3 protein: CASTSGGFGETQYF
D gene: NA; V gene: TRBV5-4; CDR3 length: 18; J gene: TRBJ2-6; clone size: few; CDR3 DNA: TGTGCCAGCAGCTTGGTCGGGACTCTCAGCTCTGGGGCCAACGTCCTGACTTTC; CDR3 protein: CASSLVGTLSSGANVLTF
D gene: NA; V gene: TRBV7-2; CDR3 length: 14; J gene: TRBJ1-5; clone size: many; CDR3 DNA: TGTGCCAGCAGCCTATTAACAGGGAATCAGCCCCAGCATTTT; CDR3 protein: CASSLLTGNQPQHF
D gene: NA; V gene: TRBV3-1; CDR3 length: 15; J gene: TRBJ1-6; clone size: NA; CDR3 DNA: TGTGCCAGCAGCCAAGGAGGGCCCTATAATTCACCCCTCCACTTT; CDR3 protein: CASSQGGPYNSPLHF
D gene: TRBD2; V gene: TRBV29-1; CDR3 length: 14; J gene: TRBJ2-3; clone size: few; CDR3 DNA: TGCAGCGGCGGGGGACCCTCGGGCACAGATACGCAGTATTTT; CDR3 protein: CSGGGPSGTDTQYF
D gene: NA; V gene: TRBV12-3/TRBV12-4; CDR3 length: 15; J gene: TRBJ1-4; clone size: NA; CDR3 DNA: TGTGCCAGCAGTTTAGAATCGGGGTTTGAAGAAAAACTGTTTTTT; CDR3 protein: CASSLESGFEEKLFF
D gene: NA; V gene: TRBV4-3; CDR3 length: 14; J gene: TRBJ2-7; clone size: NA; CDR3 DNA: TGCGCCAGCAGCCAAGATTCGACAATGGGCGCTGGGGGCTTC; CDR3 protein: CASSQDSTMGAGGF
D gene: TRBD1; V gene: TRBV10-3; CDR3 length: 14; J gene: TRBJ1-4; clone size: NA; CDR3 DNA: TGTGCCACCCAGACGGGACAGCGGAATGAAAAACTGTTTTTT; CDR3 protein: CATQTGQRNEKLFF
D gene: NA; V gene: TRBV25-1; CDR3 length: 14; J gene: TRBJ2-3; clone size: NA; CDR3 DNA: TGTGCCAGCAGCCAAGGAGTTTTCACAGATACGCAGTATTTT; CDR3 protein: CASSQGVFTDTQYF
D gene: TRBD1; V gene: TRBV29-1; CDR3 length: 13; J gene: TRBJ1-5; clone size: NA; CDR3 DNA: TGCAGCGTTGTTGGAGACAGGGGTCAGCCCCAGCATTTT; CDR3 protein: CSVVGDRGQPQHF
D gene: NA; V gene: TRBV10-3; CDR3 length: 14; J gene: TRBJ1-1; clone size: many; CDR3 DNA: TGTGCCATCAGTGAGTCAGAGGGGGACACTGAAGCTTTCTTT; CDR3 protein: CAISESEGDTEAFF
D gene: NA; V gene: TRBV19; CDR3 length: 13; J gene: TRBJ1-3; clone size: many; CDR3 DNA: TGTGCCAGTAGTTCCAGCTCTGGAAACACCATATATTTT; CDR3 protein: CASSSSSGNTIYF
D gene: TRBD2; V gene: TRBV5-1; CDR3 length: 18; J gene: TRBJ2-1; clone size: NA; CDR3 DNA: TGCGCCAGCAGCTTGGTGACTAGCGGGAGGTTTACCTACAATGAGCAGTTCTTC; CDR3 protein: CASSLVTSGRFTYNEQFF
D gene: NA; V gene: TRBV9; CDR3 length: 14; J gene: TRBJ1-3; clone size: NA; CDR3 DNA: TGTGCCAGCAGCGTCGATCCCTCTGGAAACACCATATATTTT; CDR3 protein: CASSVDPSGNTIYF
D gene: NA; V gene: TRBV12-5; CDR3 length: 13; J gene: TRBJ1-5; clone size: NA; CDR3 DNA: TGTGCTAGTGGGCAAAGGGCGAGTCAGCCCCAGCATTTT; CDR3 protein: CASGQRASQPQHF
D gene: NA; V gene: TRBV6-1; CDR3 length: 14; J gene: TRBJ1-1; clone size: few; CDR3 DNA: TGTGCCAGCAGCGCCACAGGGTACAGCACTGAAGCTTTCTTT; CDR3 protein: CASSATGYSTEAFF
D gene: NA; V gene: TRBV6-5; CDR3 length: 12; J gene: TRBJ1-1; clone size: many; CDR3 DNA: TGTGCCAGCAGTCCCCAGTTAGGGGAAGCTTTCTTT; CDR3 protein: CASSPQLGEAFF
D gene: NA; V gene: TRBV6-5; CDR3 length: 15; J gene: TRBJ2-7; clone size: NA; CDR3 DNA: TGTGCCAGCAGCCGACATGGGACGGTAGGGTACGAGCAGTACTTC; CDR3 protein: CASSRHGTVGYEQYF
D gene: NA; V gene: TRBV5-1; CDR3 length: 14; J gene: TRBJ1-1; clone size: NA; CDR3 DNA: TGCGCCAGCAGCCTCCGGGACCTTAACACTGAAGCTTTCTTT; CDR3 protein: CASSLRDLNTEAFF
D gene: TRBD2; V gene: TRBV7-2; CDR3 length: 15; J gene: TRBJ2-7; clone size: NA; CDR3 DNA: TGTGCCAGCAGCGCCGCCGCCCCGGGGGGTTACGAGCAGTACTTC; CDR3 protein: CASSAAAPGGYEQYF
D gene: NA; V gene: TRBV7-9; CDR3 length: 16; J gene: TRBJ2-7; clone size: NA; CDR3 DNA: TGTGCCAGCAGCTTACGGGGAGCCTTAGGGGTCTACGAGCAGTACTTC; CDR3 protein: CASSLRGALGVYEQYF
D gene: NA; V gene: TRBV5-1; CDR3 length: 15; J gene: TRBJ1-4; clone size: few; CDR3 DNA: TGCGCCAGCAGAGAAAAGGGGACAAGCGAAGAAAAACTGTTTTTT; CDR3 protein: CASREKGTSEEKLFF
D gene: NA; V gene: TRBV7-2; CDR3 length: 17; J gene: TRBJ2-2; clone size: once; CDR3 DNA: TGTGCCAGCAGCCCGTATGGGGCAGCTCCGAACACCGGGGAGCTGTTTTTT; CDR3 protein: CASSPYGAAPNTGELFF
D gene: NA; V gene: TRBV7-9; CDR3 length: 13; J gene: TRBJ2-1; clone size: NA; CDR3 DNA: TGTGCCAGCAGCCAAGCCACGATCCCCGAGCAGTTCTTC; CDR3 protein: CASSQATIPEQFF
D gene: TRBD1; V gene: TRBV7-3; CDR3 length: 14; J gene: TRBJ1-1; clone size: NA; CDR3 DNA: TGTGCCAGCAGGACTGACAGGGGGCCAACTGAAGCTTTCTTT; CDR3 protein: CASRTDRGPTEAFF
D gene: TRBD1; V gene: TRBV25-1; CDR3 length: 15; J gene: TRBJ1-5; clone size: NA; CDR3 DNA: TGTGCCAGCAGTGAATTTGACAGGGTTAATCAGCCCCAGCATTTT; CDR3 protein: CASSEFDRVNQPQHF
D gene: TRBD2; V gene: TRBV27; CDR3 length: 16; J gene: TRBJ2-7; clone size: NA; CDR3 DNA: TGTGCCAGCAGTCCCTCTACCAACGGACTAGCTTACGAGCAGTACTTC; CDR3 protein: CASSPSTNGLAYEQYF
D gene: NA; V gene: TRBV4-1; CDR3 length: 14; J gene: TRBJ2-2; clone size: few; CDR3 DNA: TGCGCCAGCAGCCAAGTTGGCGCGACCGGGGAGCTGTTTTTT; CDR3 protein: CASSQVGATGELFF
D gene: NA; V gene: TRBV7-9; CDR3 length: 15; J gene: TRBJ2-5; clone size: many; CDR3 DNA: TGTGCCAGCAGCCCCCCGCGGGGGCAGGGGGAGACCCAGTACTTC; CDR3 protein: CASSPPRGQGETQYF
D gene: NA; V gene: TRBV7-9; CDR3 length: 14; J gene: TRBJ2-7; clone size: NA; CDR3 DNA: TGTGCCAGTAGCTTAGTTCGGGGCTCCTACGAGCGGTACTTC; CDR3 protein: CASSLVRGSYERYF
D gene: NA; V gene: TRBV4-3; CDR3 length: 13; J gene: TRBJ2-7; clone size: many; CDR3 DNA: TGCGCCAGCAGCCAATTATCAGGGAACGAGCAGTACTTC; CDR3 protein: CASSQLSGNEQYF
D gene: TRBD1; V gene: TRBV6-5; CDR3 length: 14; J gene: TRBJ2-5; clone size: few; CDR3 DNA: TGTGCCAGCGCGCGAACAGGGGGCGTGGAGACCCAGTACTTC; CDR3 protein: CASARTGGVETQYF
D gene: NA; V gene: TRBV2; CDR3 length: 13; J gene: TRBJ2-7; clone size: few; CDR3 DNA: TGTGCCAGCAGAGGAACAGACTCCTACGAGCAGTACTTC; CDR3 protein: CASRGTDSYEQYF
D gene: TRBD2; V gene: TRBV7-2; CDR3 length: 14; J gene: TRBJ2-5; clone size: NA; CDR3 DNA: TGTGCCAGCACCATCGGGACTAGCGGGAGGCACGGGTTCTTC; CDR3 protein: CASTIGTSGRHGFF
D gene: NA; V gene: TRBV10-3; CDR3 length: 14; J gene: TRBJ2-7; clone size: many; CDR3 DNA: TGTGCCACCGATCCGGGTCTCACGACGGGGGAGCAGTACTTC; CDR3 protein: CATDPGLTTGEQYF
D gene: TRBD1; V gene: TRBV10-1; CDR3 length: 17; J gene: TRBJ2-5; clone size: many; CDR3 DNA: TGCGCCAGCAGTGAGTCGTTGTCAGGGGACAGGAGGGAGACCCAGTACTTC; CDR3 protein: CASSESLSGDRRETQYF
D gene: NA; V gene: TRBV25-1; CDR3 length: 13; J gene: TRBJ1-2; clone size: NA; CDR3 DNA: TGTGTCAGCAGTCAAGGTCAATCGGGCGGCTACACCTTC; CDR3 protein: CVSSQGQSGGYTF
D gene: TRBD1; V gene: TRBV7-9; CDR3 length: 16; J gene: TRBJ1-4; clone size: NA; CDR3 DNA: TGTGCCAGCAGCCCTCGACAGGGTGGTGCTAATGAAAAACTGTTTTTT; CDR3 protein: CASSPRQGGANEKLFF
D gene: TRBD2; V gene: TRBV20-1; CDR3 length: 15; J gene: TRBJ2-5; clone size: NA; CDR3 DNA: TGCAGTGCTAGAAGCGGGACTACGAATCAAGAGACCCAGTACTTC; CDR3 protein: CSARSGTTNQETQYF
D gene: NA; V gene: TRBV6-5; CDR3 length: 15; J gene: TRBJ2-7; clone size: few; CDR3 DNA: TGTGCCAGCAGTTACTCCACGCTCCAGAGCTACGAGCAGTACTTC; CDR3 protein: CASSYSTLQSYEQYF
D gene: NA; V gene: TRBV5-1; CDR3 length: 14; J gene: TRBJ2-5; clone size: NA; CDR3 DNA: TGCGCCAGCAGCTTGCAGGGGATGCAGGAGACCCAGTACTTC; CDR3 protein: CASSLQGMQETQYF
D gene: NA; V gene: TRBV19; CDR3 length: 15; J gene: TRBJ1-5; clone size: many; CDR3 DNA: TGTGCCAGTACCCTAGACAGGTTGCTGTTGCAGCCCCAGCATTTT; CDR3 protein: CASTLDRLLLQPQHF
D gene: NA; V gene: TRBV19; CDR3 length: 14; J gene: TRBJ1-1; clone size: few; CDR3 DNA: TGTGCCAGTAGTATAGGGCAGACGAACACTGAAGCTTTCTTT; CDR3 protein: CASSIGQTNTEAFF
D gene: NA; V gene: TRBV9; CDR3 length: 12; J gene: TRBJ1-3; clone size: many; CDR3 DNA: TGTGCCAGCAGCGGAGTGGGAAACACCATATATTTT; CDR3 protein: CASSGVGNTIYF
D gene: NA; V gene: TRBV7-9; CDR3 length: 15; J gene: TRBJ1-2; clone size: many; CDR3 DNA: TGTGCCAGCAGCCTGGGGGCTTCAGGGAACTATGGCTACACCTTC; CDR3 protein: CASSLGASGNYGYTF
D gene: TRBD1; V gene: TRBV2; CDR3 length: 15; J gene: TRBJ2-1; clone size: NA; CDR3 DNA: TGTGCCAGCAGCCTCTGGACAGGGGGCCTCAATGAGCAGTTCTTC; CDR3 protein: CASSLWTGGLNEQFF
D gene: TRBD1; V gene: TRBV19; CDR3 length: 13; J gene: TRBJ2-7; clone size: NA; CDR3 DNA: TGTGCCAGTGTGGGACAGGGGTTAGGAGAGCAGTACTTC; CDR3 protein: CASVGQGLGEQYF
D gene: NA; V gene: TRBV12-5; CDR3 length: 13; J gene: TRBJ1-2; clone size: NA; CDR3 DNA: TGTGCTAGTGGTTTGAGCAATTACTATGGCTACACCTTC; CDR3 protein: CASGLSNYYGYTF
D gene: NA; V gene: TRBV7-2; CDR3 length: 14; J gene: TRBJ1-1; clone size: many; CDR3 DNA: TGTGCCAGCAGCTTAGGTTCGACGAACACTGAAGCTTTCTTT; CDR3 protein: CASSLGSTNTEAFF
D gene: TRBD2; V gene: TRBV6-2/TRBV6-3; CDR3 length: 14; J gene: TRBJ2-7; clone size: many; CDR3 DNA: TGTGCCAGCAGTCGGGTAGCGGGGGGCTACGAGCAGTACTTC; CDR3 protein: CASSRVAGGYEQYF
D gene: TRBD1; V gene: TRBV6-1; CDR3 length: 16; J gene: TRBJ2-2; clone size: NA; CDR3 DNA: TGTGCCAGCAGCCCACCGGGACAGGGGGCCACCGGGGAGCTGTTTTTT; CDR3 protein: CASSPPGQGATGELFF
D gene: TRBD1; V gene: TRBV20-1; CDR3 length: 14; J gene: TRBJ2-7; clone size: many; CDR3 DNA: TGCAGTGCTAGAGTACCGGGACAGAACTACGAGCAGTACTTC; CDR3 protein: CSARVPGQNYEQYF
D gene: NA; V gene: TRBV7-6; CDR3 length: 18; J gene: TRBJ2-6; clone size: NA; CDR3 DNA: TGTGCCAGCAGCCCTAGAGGGCAGGGCCTAGGAGGGGCCAACGTCCTGACTTTC; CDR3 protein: CASSPRGQGLGGANVLTF
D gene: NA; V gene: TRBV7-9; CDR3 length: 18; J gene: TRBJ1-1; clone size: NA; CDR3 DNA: TGTGCCAGCAGCCAGCCCCCACAGGGACCCGGAATGGACACTGAAGCTTTCTTT; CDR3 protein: CASSQPPQGPGMDTEAFF
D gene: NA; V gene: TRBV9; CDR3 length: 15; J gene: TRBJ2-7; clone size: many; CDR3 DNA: TGTGCCAGCAGCGTAGGTACTCAGCCCGGTTACGAGCAGTACTTC; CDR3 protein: CASSVGTQPGYEQYF
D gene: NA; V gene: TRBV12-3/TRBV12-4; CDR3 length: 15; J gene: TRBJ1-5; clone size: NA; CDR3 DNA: TGTGCCAGCAGTTTTATGGCCGATAGCAATCAGCCCCAGCATTTT; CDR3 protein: CASSFMADSNQPQHF
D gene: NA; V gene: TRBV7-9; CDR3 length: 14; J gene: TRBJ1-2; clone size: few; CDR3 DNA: TGTGCCAGCAGCCAATTACAAGGAACGGGCGGCTACACCTTC; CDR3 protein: CASSQLQGTGGYTF
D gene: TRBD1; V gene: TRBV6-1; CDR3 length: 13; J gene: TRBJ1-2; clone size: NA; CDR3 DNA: TGTGTCAGCAGAACGACAGGGAAGTATGGCTACACCTTC; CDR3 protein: CVSRTTGKYGYTF
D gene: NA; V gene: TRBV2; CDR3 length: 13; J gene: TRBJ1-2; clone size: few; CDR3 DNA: TGTGCCAGCAGTGACCGGGCCGAAAATCGCTACACCTTC; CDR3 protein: CASSDRAENRYTF